Shown below are 23 T cell receptor beta chains from a single sample sequenced in a study of blood T cells in healthy people across ages. Through a sample-barcoded 5' primer and a J-beta primer mix, a second PCR was run for 7 to 11 cycles. Via MiXCR, TCRdb re-called the 5' RACE reads, giving one row per CDR3 protein. The sample comprises around 900,000 distinct CDR3 sequences, more than 25% of which are singletons, and roughly 17% rests with the top ten. The sequencing sample was made of blood. These TCRs come from a woman older than 75 in good health.

The table lists this clonotype with a few counts. The chain employs TRBV6-2 or TRBV6-3 and TRBJ1-1; D call uncertain. Germline CDR1 and CDR2: MNHEY and SVGEGT. V was pared by 8 bases and J by 3 bases, with 16 bases between. This CDR3 spans 14 amino acids. The CDR3 is CASSGRDWDTEAFF. The DNA for the CDR3 is TGTGCCAGCTCCGGGCGTGACTGGGACACTGAAGCTTTCTTT.

A word on this clonotype: Because the CDR3 is missing its conserved closing phenylalanine or tryptophan, this is likely a read error. The rearrangement joins TRBV4-1 to TRBJ2-1; a possible D gene is TRBD2 (6 bases). The V and J ends lost 0 bases and 8 bases respectively, with 17 bases between them. Germline V gene lookup returns CDR1 MGHRA and CDR2 YSYEKL. The CDR3 covers 16 residues. CDR3 sequence (DNA): TGCGCCAGCAGCCAAGATACGGACTACCCCTGGGATGAGCAGTTCTTA. It translates to CASSQDTDYPWDEQFL.

This clonotype came up many times. The rearrangement joins TRBV20-1 to TRBJ1-2; 9 bases are a match to TRBD1. The germline V gene has CDR1 DFQATT and CDR2 SNEGSKA (reference sequence). The CDR3 spans 14 residues. J was trimmed by 3 bases and V by 2 bases; bases with no gene match: 4. The CDR3 DNA sequence: TGCAGTGCTAGATTACAGGGGGCATACTATGGCTACACCTTC. Translating gives CSARLQGAYYGYTF.

In this sample, this clonotype turned up many times. The chain joins TRBV10-1 to TRBJ2-3; 8 bases map to TRBD1. CDR1 WNHNN and CDR2 SYGVQD come from the germline V gene (reference sequence). With 6 bases clipped from V and 2 bases from J, the junction kept 7 bases outside the gene matches. This CDR3 is built from 15 residues. Here the CDR3 reads CASSPQGANTDTQYF. The CDR3 coding sequence is TGCGCCAGCAGCCCCCAGGGGGCCAACACAGATACGCAGTATTTT.

This sequence joins TRBV7-2 and TRBJ2-3; 9 bases are shared with TRBD1. J gave up 2 bases and V 3 bases, and 3 bases lay outside the gene matches. CDR3 length equals 15 residues. CDR1 SGHTA and CDR2 FQGNSA come from the germline V gene. CDR3 bases: TGTGCCAGCAGCTTCGACAGGGGGGACACAGATACGCAGTATTTT. Encoded protein: CASSFDRGDTDTQYF.

V and J are TRBV7-2 and TRBJ2-7; D gene ambiguous. The germline V gene has CDR1 SGHTA and CDR2 FQGNSA. This CDR3 contains 16 residues. V lost 7 bases, J lost 1 base, and 20 bases lay in between. CDR3 amino acids: CASNYGRRFFSYEQYF. CDR3 DNA: TGTGCCAGCAACTATGGACGGCGCTTCTTTTCCTACGAGCAGTACTTC. Full variable domain (missing parts from reference TRBV7-2 and TRBJ2-7): GAGVSQSPSNKVTEKGKDVELRCDPISGHTALYWYRQSLGQGLEFLIYFQGNSAPDKSGLPSDRFSAERTGGSVSTLTIQRTQQEDSAVYLCASNYGRRFFSYEQYFGPGTRLTVT.

A remark on this clonotype: Mismatch with germline at one junction end may stem from a read error. The J gene is TRBJ2-1, the V gene TRBV11-2, with 10 bases identical to TRBD2. The CDR3 has 18 amino acids. The germline gives CDR1 SGHAT, CDR2 FQNNGV. The CDR3 coding sequence is TGTGCCAGCATCCCTGGGAGAGCGGGGGGGAGCTCCTACAATGGGCAGTTCTTC. Its translation is CASIPGRAGGSSYNGQFF.

This clonotype came up many times. The V gene is TRBV27, the J gene TRBJ2-7; TRBD1 matches at 8 bases. The CDR3 loop spans 13 amino acids. The V and J ends lost 6 bases and 3 bases, in that order; junction bases with no gene match: 4. CDR1 and CDR2 from the germline V gene are MNHEY and SMNVEV (reference sequence). This CDR3 is CASRGQGVYEQYF. DNA for the CDR3: TGTGCCAGCAGAGGACAGGGAGTCTACGAGCAGTACTTC.

This clonotype was observed at least ten times. The V and J genes are TRBV12-3 or TRBV12-4 and TRBJ2-3; 8 bases are a match to TRBD1. V was pared by 5 bases and J by 5 bases, with 3 bases of the junction left unmatched. The CDR3 totals 13 residues. Here the CDR3 DNA reads TGTGCCAGCAGTGGGACAGGCGGAGATACGCAGTATTTT. Protein product: CASSGTGGDTQYF.

The chain couples TRBV7-2 to TRBJ2-7; 8 nucleotides match TRBD2. V dropped 4 bases and J dropped 0; count of bases not matched to a gene: 5. The CDR3 loop spans 15 amino acids. The V gene's germline CDR1 is SGHTA and CDR2 FQGNSA. Here the CDR3 reads CASSSTSGTSYEQYF. The DNA for the CDR3 is TGTGCCAGCAGCTCCACTAGCGGCACCTCCTACGAGCAGTACTTC. Full variable domain (missing parts from reference TRBV7-2 and TRBJ2-7): GAGVSQSPSNKVTEKGKDVELRCDPISGHTALYWYRQSLGQGLEFLIYFQGNSAPDKSGLPSDRFSAERTGGSVSTLTIQRTQQEDSAVYLCASSSTSGTSYEQYFGPGTRLTVT.

Concerning this clonotype: A clone one base away is much larger, so this may be a read error. The V gene is TRBV7-2, the J gene TRBJ2-5; the match to TRBD2 covers 9 bases. The DNA end is a closer match to TRBJ2-1, so the J assignment may be wrong. The CDR3 spans 13 residues. Germline CDR1 SGHTA, CDR2 FQGNSA. CDR3 DNA sequence: TGTGCCAGCCAGCGGGGGGAACAAGAGACCCAGTTCTTC. It translates to CASQRGEQETQFF.

The chain couples TRBV15 to TRBJ1-6; TRBD1 aligns across 8 bases. The CDR3 extends over 15 amino acids. Germline-derived CDR1 and CDR2 are LNHNV and YYDKDF (reference sequence). The V segment lost 5 bases and the J segment 14 bases; nucleotides outside the gene matches: 14. The CDR3 loop reads CATSSGTGGRGTLHF. The CDR3 coding sequence is TGTGCCACCAGCTCCGGGACAGGCGGGCGGGGGACCCTCCACTTT.

Ten or more counts support this clonotype. The rearrangement joins TRBV10-3 to TRBJ1-5; D gene unclear. Looked up from germline, CDR1 is ENHRY and CDR2 is SYGVKD. There are 13 residues in the CDR3. Between the trimmed V and J ends, which lost 6 bases and 1 base, there was a span of 7 bases. This CDR3 is CAIRVDSNQPQHF. DNA for the CDR3: TGTGCCATCAGGGTAGACAGCAATCAGCCCCAGCATTTT.

The rearrangement joins TRBV24-1 to TRBJ2-4, with a weak D call TRBD2 (7 bases). The DNA end is a closer match to TRBJ2-5, so the J assignment may be wrong. The CDR3 runs to 16 residues. CDR1 KGHDR and CDR2 SFDVKD come from the germline V gene. For the CDR3, the DNA is TGTGCCACCAGTGACCGGGGGGCCGACAGAGAGAAGACCCAGTACTTC. This translates into CATSDRGADREKTQYF.

This clonotype came up a few times. This may arise from a read error, as a much more abundant clone is one base away. The chain employs TRBV6-2 or TRBV6-3 and TRBJ2-4, with D tentatively TRBD1 or TRBD2 (5 bases each). CDR3 length: 15 amino acids. Trimming shortened V by 4 bases and J by 13 bases, and 23 bases separated the two germline ends. Germline CDR1 reads MNHEY; CDR2 reads SVGEGT. CDR3 sequence (DNA): TGTGCCAGCAGTTCCTACCGGGACCCCGACAATGAGCAGTACTTC. Translation gives CASSSYRDPDNEQYF.

This clonotype was counted ten times or more. V and J are TRBV6-6 and TRBJ2-7; 10 bases fit TRBD2. CDR1 and CDR2 from the germline V gene are MNHNY and SVGAGI (reference sequence). This CDR3 spans 16 amino acids. Trimming removed 6 bases from V and 5 bases from J; junction bases left unmatched: 13. The CDR3 coding sequence is TGTGCCAGCAGGGGGGCAGCGGGGGGGCCAAGGGACGAGCAGTACTTC. It codes for CASRGAAGGPRDEQYF.

In this sample, this clonotype turned up many times. The gene calls are TRBV12-3 or TRBV12-4 and TRBJ2-2; 7 bases are shared with TRBD1. CDR3 length: 15 residues. V trimming: 7 bases; J trimming: 4 bases; junction bases outside the gene matches: 9. CDR3 DNA: TGTGCCAGCAAAACCGAGGGACAGCCCACCGGGGAGCTGTTTTTT. This encodes CASKTEGQPTGELFF.

Many counts were recorded for this clonotype. The chain has TRBV7-2 and TRBJ2-5; TRBD1 aligns across 7 bases. The CDR3 totals 16 residues. V was clipped by 0 bases and J by 0 bases; unmatched bases: 4. Germline CDR1 and CDR2: SGHTA and FQGNSA. Here the CDR3 reads CASSLAGGLYQETQYF. CDR3 sequence (DNA): TGTGCCAGCAGCTTAGCAGGGGGCCTGTACCAAGAGACCCAGTACTTC.

In its sample, this clonotype was seen many times. This sequence joins TRBV6-5 and TRBJ1-2; the D gene is possibly TRBD1 (5 bases). The length of the CDR3 is 13 residues. V shed 2 bases and J shed 4 bases, with 8 bases lying between them. The germline CDR1 and CDR2 sequences are MNHEY and SVGAGI. The CDR3 is CASSYQGTYGYTF. In DNA, the CDR3 is TGTGCCAGCAGTTACCAGGGCACCTATGGCTACACCTTC.

In its sample, this clonotype was seen once. The rearrangement joins TRBV5-1 to TRBJ1-1; no clear D. Germline V gene lookup returns CDR1 SGHRS and CDR2 YFSETQ. The CDR3 spans 12 residues. V was clipped by 4 bases and J by 7 bases, with 11 bases between them. In DNA form, the CDR3 reads TGCGCCAGCAGCGACCAACAACGTGAAGCTTTCTTT. It translates to CASSDQQREAFF.

This clonotype was counted many times. The chain joins TRBV7-9 to TRBJ2-7; TRBD1 or TRBD2 may be the D gene (6 bases each). V was cut by 5 bases and J by 5 bases, with 19 bases left in between. The V gene's germline CDR1 is SEHNR and CDR2 FQNEAQ (reference sequence). This CDR3 comprises 15 residues. Here the CDR3 reads CASSPTGGGLHEQYF. CDR3 sequence (DNA): TGTGCCAGCAGCCCCACTGGAGGGGGGCTCCACGAGCAGTACTTC.

The chain uses TRBV2 and TRBJ2-5; D might be TRBD2 (5 bases). The DNA matches TRBJ2-7 better at its end, which makes the J call doubtful. Germline CDR1 SNHLY, CDR2 FYNNEI. This CDR3 spans 12 amino acids. CDR3 sequence reads: CASRRAGSEQYF. The CDR3 DNA sequence: TGTGCCAGCAGGAGGGCAGGCTCCGAGCAGTACTTC.

The J gene is TRBJ1-1, the V gene TRBV9; TRBD1 matches 7 bases. Germline CDR1 and CDR2: SGDLS and YYNGEE. There are 14 residues in the CDR3. Unmatched junction bases numbered 6, after V lost 3 bases and J lost 4 bases. The CDR3 region has the DNA TGTGCCAGCAGCGGACAGGGTTGGGGCACTGAAGCTTTCTTT. It encodes CASSGQGWGTEAFF.